This T cell receptor (beta chain) was identified during a study of OX40 agonist ivuxolimab in advanced cancers. Study context: The mean age was around 56 years, ranging from roughly 23 to 90, with approximately 83% of participants male.

The CDR3 length is 15 residues. Germline V gene data show CDR1 as SGDLS and CDR2 as YYNGEE. V lost 0 bases and J lost 5, with 15 bases in between. The data were produced by immunoSEQ multiplex PCR, yet TCRdb's version contains in-frame clones alone and is incomplete. The table lists 71,000 or so clones, approximately 86% of them singletons, with around 1% in the top ten. Points on this clone: Its target is not known.

Study results and limitations: Specificity for antigen went undetermined in the expanded peripheral T cells. Expanded clones tended on average to be more numerous among CD8+ T cells than CD4+.

The sequence derives from an adult with an advanced solid tumor such as melanoma, head and neck, liver or kidney cancer. The J gene is TRBJ2-7, the V gene TRBV9, with D unclear. Sequencing was performed on CD4+ or CD8+ T cells sorted from blood, taken in a trial of the OX40 agonist ivuxolimab. CDR3 in amino acids: CASSVEWPAVDEQYF. For the CDR3, the DNA is TGTGCCAGCAGCGTAGAGTGGCCGGCAGTAGACGAGCAGTACTTC.